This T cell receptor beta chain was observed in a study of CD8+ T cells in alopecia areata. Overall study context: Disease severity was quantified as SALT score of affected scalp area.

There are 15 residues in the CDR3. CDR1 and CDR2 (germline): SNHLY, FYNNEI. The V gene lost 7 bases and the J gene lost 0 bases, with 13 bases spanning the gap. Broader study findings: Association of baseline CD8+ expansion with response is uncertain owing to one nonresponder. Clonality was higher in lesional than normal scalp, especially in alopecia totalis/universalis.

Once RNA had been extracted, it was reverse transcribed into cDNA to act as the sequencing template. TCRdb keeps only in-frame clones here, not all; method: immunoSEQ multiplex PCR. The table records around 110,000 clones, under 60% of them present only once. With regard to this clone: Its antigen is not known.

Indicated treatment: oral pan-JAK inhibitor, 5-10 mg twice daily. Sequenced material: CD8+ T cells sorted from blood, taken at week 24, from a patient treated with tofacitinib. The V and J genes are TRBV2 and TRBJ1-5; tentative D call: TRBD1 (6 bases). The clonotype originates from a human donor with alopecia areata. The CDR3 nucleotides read TGTGCCAGCAAGAGGGGGTCCGATAGCAATCAGCCCCAGCATTTT. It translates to CASKRGSDSNQPQHF. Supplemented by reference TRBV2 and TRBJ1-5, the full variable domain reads EPEVTQTPSHQVTQMGQEVILRCVPISNHLYFYWYRQILGQKVEFLVSFYNNEISEKSEIFDDQFSVERPDGSNFTLKIRSTKLEDSAMYFCASKRGSDSNQPQHFGDGTRLSIL.